Sequencing of this T cell receptor (beta chain) was carried out in a study of long-term antiretroviral therapy in people with HIV. Only one count was recorded for this clone. Its antigen is as yet unknown. Researchers ran immunoSEQ v3.0 at survey level. Sequencing was designed to cover 40,000-50,000 T-cell genomes in each sample. Assay: immunoSEQ multiplex PCR; the TCRdb copy retains only in-frame clones and omits some. This table has some 29,000 clones, 80% to 90% appearing once. The V gene's germline CDR1 is ENHRY and CDR2 SYGVKD. There are 15 residues in the CDR3. V was cut by 4 bases and J by 3 bases, with 12 bases left in between. Treatment for all HIV-infected participants took place in the United States. Study-wide results and caveats: Clonal populations expanded prior to ART predominated within the repertoire at all time points. In HIV, the repertoires covered a tighter span of CDR3 lengths than in controls.

The sequence derives from a man aged 45-65 years with HIV. Source: unsorted PBMCs, taken 3.2 years before starting antiretroviral therapy. The chain joins TRBV10-3 to TRBJ1-4, with no clear D. The chain's CDR3 is CAISAYTGANEKLFF. The CDR3 DNA follows: TGTGCCATCAGTGCCTACACCGGCGCTAATGAAAAACTGTTTTTT.